This paragraph covers one T cell receptor beta chain sequence. Its matching antigen is unknown. These data belong to a study of T cell responses to AZD1222 COVID-19 vaccine. Study at large: Second-dose schedules of about 4 or about 12 weeks were combined.

Using immunoSEQ multiplex PCR, the repertoire was profiled, and TCRdb retains in-frame clones only, with some absent. The data show fewer than 120,000 clones, about 85% seen once. V lost 2 bases and J lost 5, with 9 bases in between. The CDR3 consists of 13 residues. Study-level points and caveats: There were repertoire samples only from the period after the peak T cell response. At baseline, just a handful of AZD1222 recipients tested seropositive. In the spike-specific TCR repertoire, nearly half reportedly target unmutated variant regions.

This chain connects TRBV12-3 or TRBV12-4 to TRBJ2-5, with TRBD1 as a possible D gene (6 bases). This receptor was identified in an adult in good health. Source: peripheral blood, taken on day 0 of AZD1222 vaccination. Here the CDR3 reads CASSLNRVETQYF. CDR3 nucleotides: TGTGCCAGCAGTTTAAACAGGGTGGAGACCCAGTACTTC.